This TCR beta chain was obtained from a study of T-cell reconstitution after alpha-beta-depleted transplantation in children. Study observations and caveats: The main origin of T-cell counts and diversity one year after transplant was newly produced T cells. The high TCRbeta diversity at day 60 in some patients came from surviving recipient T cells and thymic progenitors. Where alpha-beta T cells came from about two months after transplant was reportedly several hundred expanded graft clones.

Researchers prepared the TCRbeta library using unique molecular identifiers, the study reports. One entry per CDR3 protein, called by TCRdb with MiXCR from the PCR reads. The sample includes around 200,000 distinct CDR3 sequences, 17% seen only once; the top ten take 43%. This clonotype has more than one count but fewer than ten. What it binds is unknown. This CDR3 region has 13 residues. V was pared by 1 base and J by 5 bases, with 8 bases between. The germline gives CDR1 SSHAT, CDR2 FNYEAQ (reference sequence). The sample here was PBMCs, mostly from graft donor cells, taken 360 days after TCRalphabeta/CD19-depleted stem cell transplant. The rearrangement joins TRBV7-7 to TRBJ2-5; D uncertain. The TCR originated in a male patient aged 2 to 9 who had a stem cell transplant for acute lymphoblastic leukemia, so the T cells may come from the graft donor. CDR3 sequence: CASSLVVEETQYF. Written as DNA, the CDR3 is TGTGCCAGCAGCTTAGTAGTGGAGGAGACCCAGTACTTC.